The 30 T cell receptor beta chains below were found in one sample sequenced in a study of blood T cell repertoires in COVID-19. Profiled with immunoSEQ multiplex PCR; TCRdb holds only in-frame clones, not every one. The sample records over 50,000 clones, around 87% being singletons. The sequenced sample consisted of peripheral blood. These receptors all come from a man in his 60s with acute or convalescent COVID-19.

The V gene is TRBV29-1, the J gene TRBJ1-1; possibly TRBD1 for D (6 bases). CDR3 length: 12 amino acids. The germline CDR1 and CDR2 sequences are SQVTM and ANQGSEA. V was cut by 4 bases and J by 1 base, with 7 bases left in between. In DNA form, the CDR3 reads TGCAGCGTTGTACAGGGGAACACTGAAGCTTTCTTT. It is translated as CSVVQGNTEAFF. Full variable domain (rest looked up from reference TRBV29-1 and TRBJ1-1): SAVISQKPSRDICQRGTSLTIQCQVDSQVTMMFWYRQQPGQSLTLIATANQGSEATYESGFVIDKFPISRPNLTFSTLTVSNMSPEDSSIYLCSVVQGNTEAFFGQGTRLTVV.

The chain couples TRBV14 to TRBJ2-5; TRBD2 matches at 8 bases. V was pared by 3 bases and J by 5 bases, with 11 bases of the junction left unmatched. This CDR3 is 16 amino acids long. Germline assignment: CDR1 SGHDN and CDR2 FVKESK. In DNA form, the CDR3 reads TGTGCCAGCAGCCATTTTGAGAGCGGGGGATGGGAGACCCAGTACTTC. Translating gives CASSHFESGGWETQYF. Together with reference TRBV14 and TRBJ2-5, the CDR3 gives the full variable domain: EAGVTQFPSHSVIEKGQTVTLRCDPISGHDNLYWYRRVMGKEIKFLLHFVKESKQDESGMPNNRFLAERTGGTYSTLKVQPAELEDSGVYFCASSHFESGGWETQYFGPGTRLLVL.

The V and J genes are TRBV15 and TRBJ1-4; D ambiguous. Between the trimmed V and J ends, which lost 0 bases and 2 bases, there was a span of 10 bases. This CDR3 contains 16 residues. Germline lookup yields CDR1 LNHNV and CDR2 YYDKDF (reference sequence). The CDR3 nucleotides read TGTGCCACCAGCAGAGATCTCGGGTTGACTAATGAAAAACTGTTTTTT. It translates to CATSRDLGLTNEKLFF.

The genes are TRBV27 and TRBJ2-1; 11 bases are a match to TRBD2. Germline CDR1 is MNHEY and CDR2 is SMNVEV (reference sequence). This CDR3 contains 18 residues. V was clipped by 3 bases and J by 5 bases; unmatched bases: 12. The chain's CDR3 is CASSFGLAGGPRNNEQFF. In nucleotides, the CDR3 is TGTGCCAGCAGTTTCGGGCTAGCGGGGGGACCACGCAACAATGAGCAGTTCTTC.

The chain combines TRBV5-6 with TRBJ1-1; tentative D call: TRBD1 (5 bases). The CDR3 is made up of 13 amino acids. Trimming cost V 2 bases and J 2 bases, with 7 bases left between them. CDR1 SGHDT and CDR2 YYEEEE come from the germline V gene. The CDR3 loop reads CASSFDRNTEAFF. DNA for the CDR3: TGTGCCAGCAGCTTCGACAGAAACACTGAAGCTTTCTTT.

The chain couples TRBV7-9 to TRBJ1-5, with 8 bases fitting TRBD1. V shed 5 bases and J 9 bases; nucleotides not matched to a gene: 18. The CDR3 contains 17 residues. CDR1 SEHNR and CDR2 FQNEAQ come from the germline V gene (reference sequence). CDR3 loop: CASSPAPGTGAEGPQHF. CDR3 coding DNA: TGTGCCAGCAGCCCTGCTCCCGGGACAGGAGCCGAGGGGCCCCAGCATTTT.

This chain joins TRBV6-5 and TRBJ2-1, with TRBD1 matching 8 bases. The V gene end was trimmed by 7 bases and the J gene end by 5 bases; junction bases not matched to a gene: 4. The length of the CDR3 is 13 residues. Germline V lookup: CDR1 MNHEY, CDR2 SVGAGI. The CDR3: CASTRQGNNEQFF. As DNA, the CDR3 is TGTGCCAGCACCAGACAGGGGAACAATGAGCAGTTCTTC.

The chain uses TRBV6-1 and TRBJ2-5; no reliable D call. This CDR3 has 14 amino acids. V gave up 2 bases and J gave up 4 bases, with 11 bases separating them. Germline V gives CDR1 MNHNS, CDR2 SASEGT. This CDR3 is CASSENDLRETQYF. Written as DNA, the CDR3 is TGTGCCAGCAGTGAAAACGACTTGAGAGAGACCCAGTACTTC.

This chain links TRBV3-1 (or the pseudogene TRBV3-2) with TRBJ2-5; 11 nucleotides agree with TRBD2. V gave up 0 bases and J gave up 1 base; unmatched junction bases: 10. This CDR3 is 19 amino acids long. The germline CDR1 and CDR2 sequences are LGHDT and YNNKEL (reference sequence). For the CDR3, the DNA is TGTGCCAGCAGCCAAGACTACCTTGGGCTAGCGGGGGGCCAAGAGACCCAGTACTTC. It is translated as CASSQDYLGLAGGQETQYF.

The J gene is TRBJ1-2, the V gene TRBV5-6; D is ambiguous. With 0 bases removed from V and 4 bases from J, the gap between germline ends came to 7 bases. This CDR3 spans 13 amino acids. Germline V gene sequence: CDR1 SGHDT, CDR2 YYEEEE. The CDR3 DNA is TGTGCCAGCAGCTTGGCAGGAAGCTATGGCTACACCTTC. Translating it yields CASSLAGSYGYTF.

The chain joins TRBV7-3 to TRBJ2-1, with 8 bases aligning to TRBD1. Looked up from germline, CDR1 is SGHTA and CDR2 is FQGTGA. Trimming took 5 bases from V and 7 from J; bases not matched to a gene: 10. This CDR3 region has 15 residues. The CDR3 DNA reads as TGTGCCAGCAGCCCCCGGCAGGGGGCGGGGAATGAGCAGTTCTTC. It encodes CASSPRQGAGNEQFF.

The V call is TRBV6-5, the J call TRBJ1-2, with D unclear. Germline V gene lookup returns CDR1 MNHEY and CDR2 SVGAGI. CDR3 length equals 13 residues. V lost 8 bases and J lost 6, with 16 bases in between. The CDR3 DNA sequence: TGTGCCAGCGGTTTAAGCCTTCTTGATGGCTACACCTTC. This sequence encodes CASGLSLLDGYTF.

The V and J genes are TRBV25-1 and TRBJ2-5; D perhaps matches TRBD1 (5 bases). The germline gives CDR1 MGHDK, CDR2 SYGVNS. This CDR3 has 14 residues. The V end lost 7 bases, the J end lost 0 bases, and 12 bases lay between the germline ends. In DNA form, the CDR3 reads TGTGCCAGCACCCTCAGGGTTTACCAAGAGACCCAGTACTTC. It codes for CASTLRVYQETQYF. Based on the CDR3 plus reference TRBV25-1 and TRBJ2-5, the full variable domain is EADIYQTPRYLVIGTGKKITLECSQTMGHDKMYWYQQDPGMELHLIHYSYGVNSTEKGDLSSESTVSRIRTEHFPLTLESARPSHTSQYLCASTLRVYQETQYFGPGTRLLVL.

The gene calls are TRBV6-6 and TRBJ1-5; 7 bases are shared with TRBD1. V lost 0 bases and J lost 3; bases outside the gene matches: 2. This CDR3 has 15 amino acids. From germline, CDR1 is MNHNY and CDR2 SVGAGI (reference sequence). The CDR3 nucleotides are TGTGCCAGCAGTTACTCGACAGGGCCCAATCAGCCCCAGCATTTT. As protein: CASSYSTGPNQPQHF.

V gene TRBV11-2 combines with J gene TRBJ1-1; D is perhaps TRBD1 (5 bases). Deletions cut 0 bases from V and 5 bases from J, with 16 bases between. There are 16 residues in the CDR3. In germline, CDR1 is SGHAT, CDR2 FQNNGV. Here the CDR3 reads CASSLDLIVRGTEAFF. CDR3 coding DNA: TGTGCCAGCAGCTTAGATCTTATAGTCCGGGGGACTGAAGCTTTCTTT.

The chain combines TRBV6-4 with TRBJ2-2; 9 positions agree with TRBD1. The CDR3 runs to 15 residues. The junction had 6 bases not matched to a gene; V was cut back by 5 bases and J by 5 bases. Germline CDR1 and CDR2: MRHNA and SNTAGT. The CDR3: CASSPGQGRTGELFF. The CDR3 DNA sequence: TGTGCCAGCAGTCCCGGACAGGGGAGAACCGGGGAGCTGTTTTTT.

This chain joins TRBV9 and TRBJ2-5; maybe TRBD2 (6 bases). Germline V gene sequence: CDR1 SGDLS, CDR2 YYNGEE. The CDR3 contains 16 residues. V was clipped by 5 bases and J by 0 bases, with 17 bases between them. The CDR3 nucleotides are TGTGCCAGCAGTGGCCTTTCCCGGGGGTACCAAGAGACCCAGTACTTC. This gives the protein CASSGLSRGYQETQYF.

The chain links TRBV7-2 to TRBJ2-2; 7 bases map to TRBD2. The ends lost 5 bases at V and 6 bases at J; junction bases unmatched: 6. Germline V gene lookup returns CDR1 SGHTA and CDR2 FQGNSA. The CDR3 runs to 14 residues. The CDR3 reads CASSPSGTAGELFF. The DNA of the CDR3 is TGTGCCAGCAGCCCCAGCGGGACGGCCGGGGAGCTGTTTTTT.

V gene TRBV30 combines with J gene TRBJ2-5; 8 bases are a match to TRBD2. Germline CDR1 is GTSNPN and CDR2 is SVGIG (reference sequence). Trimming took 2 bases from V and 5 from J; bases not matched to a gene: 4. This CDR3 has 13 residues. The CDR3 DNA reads TGTGCCTGGAGTCGCGGGGGGCAGGAGACCCAGTACTTC. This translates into CAWSRGGQETQYF.

CDR3 sequence (DNA): TGTGCCATCAGTGAGGAGGGGGCGGTTGGCTACACCTTC. This translates into CAISEEGAVGYTF. J is TRBJ1-2 and V is TRBV10-3; TRBD1 matches at 7 bases. Trimming took 2 bases from V and 7 from J; bases not matched to a gene: 4. The CDR3 runs to 13 residues. Germline assignment: CDR1 ENHRY and CDR2 SYGVKD.

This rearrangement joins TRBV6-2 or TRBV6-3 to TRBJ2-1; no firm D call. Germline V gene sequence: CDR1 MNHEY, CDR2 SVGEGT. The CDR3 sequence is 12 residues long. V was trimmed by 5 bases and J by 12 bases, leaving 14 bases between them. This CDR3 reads CASSLEGLGQFF. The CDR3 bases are TGTGCCAGCAGTCTAGAAGGCCTGGGGCAGTTCTTC.

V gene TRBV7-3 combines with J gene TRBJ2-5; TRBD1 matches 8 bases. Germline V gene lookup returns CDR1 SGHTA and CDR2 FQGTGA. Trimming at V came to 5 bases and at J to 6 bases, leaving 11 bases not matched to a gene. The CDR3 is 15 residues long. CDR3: CASSPGGQGAKTQYF. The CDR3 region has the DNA TGTGCCAGCAGCCCGGGTGGGCAGGGGGCGAAGACCCAGTACTTC.

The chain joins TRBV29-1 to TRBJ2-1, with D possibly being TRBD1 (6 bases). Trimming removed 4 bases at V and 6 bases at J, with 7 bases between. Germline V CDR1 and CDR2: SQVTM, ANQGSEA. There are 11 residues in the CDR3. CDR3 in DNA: TGCAGCGTTGCCAGGGGCAATGAGCAGTTCTTC. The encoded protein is CSVARGNEQFF.

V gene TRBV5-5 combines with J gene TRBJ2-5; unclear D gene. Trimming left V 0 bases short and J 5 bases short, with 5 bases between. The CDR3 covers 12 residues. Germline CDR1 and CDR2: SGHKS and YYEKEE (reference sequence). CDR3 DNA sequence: TGTGCCAGCAGCTTGGCTTCGGAGACCCAGTACTTC. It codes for CASSLASETQYF.

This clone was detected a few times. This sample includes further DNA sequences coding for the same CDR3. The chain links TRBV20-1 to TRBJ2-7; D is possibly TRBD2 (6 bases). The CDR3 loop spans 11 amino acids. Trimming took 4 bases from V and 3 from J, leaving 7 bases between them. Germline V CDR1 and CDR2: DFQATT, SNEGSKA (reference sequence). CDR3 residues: CSATGSYEQYF. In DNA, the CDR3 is TGCAGTGCTACCGGGAGCTACGAGCAGTACTTC.

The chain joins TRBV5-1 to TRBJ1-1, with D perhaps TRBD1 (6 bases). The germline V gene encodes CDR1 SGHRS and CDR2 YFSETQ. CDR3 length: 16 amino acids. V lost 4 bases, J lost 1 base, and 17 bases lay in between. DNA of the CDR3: TGCGCCAGCAGCCCAGGGGATCGGCAGGGGAACACTGAAGCTTTCTTT. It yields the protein CASSPGDRQGNTEAFF.

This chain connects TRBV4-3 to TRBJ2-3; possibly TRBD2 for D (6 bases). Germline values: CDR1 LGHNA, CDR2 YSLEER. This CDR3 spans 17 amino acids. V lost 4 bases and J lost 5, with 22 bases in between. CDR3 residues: CASSPRGTSLLQDTQYF. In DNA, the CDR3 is TGCGCCAGCAGCCCCCGCGGCACTAGCTTATTACAAGATACGCAGTATTTT.

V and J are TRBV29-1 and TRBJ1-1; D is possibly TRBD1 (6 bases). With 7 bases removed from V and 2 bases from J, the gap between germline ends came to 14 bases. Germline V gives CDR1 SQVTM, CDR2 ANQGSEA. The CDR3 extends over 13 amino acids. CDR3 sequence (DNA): TGCAGCGCGCGACAGGAATACAACACTGAAGCTTTCTTT. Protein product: CSARQEYNTEAFF.

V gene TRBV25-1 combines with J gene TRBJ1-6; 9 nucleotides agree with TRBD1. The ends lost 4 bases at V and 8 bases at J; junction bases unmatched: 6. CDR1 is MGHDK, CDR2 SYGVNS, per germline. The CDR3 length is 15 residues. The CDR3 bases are TGTGCCAGCAGTGGATTCGGGACAGGGTATTCACCCCTCCACTTT. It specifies CASSGFGTGYSPLHF.

The CDR3 DNA reads as TGTGCCAGTAGCATCCGCCCCACAGGACAGAGCTACGAGCAGTACTTC. This gives the protein CASSIRPTGQSYEQYF. This chain joins TRBV19 and TRBJ2-7; D may be TRBD1 (6 bases). Germline lookup yields CDR1 LNHDA and CDR2 SQIVND (reference sequence). Trimming stripped 6 bases from V and 3 bases from J, with 21 bases between. This CDR3 is built from 16 residues.